Below, one T cell receptor beta chain is given with its context. This sample is drawn from a study of T cell changes during pregnancy in multiple sclerosis. Germline CDR1 and CDR2: MNHEY and SMNVEV (reference sequence). This CDR3 has 20 amino acids. J gave up 3 bases and V 1 base, and 19 bases lay outside the gene matches. Sequenced by immunoSEQ multiplex PCR; TCRdb stores in-frame clones only, minus some. The sample has approximately 70,000 clones; about 89% are singletons. The clonotype originates from a female donor with multiple sclerosis, enrolled in a pregnancy study. The chain has TRBV27 and TRBJ2-7; 9 nucleotides align to TRBD2. The sequences come from CD4+ T cells from peripheral blood mononuclear cells, collected before pregnancy. In nucleotides, the CDR3 is TGTGCCAGCAGTTTATATTCCGCTAGCGGGATTTCCCGGACGGGCTACGAGCAGTACTTC. Translation gives CASSLYSASGISRTGYEQYF.